One and the same sample provided the 21 T cell receptor beta chains below, sequenced in a study of T-cell reconstitution after alpha-beta-depleted transplantation in children. Unique molecular identifiers were used to barcode this TCRbeta library. In TCRdb, the PCR reads were re-called with MiXCR into one record per CDR3 protein. The sample yields a few hundred thousand distinct CDR3 sequences, 27% seen once. This specimen consisted of PBMCs, obtained before TCRalphabeta/CD19-depleted stem cell transplant. These receptor sequences come from a boy in the first two years of life with Wiskott-Aldrich syndrome, due to receive a stem cell transplant.

The gene calls are TRBV5-1 and TRBJ2-1; D might be TRBD2 (6 bases). Germline-derived CDR1 and CDR2 are SGHRS and YFSETQ. V lost 2 bases and J lost 3, with 12 bases in between. The CDR3 consists of 15 residues. CDR3: CASSFGTPSYNEQFF. The CDR3 region has the DNA TGCGCCAGCAGCTTCGGGACTCCGAGCTACAATGAGCAGTTCTTC. The full variable domain, completed using reference TRBV5-1 and TRBJ2-1, is KAGVTQTPRYLIKTRGQQVTLSCSPISGHRSVSWYQQTPGQGLQFLFEYFSETQRNKGNFPGRFSGRQFSNSRSEMNVSTLELGDSALYLCASSFGTPSYNEQFFGPGTRLTVL.

The sample holds a few counts of this clonotype. The chain employs TRBV10-3 and TRBJ2-1; 7 bases map to TRBD2. Germline V gene sequence: CDR1 ENHRY, CDR2 SYGVKD. V lost 3 bases, J lost 10 bases, and 9 bases stayed unmatched. The CDR3 is 14 amino acids. Written as DNA, the CDR3 is TGTGCCATCAGTGACTTCGGGACTATAGAGGAGCAGTTCTTC. This gives the protein CAISDFGTIEEQFF.

CDR3 in amino acids: CASSLSALGDRVVVTEAFF. CDR3 nucleotide sequence: TGCGCCAGCAGCTTAAGCGCGTTGGGGGACAGGGTCGTCGTCACTGAAGCTTTCTTT. The chain recombines TRBV5-1 with TRBJ1-1, with 9 nucleotides matching TRBD1. The CDR3 has 19 amino acids. Germline V gene sequence: CDR1 SGHRS, CDR2 YFSETQ. The J segment lost 4 bases and the V segment lost 2 bases, leaving 18 bases of the junction unmatched.

The chain has TRBV6-1 and TRBJ2-7; no clear D gene. This CDR3 has 13 amino acids. CDR1 and CDR2 from the germline V gene are MNHNS and SASEGT. Trimming removed 0 bases from V and 1 base from J, with 4 bases in between. In DNA, the CDR3 is TGTGCCAGCAGTGAAGCACCTTCCTACGAGCAGTACTTC. Translating it yields CASSEAPSYEQYF.

The V gene is TRBV5-1, the J gene TRBJ2-1; 7 bases align to TRBD2. Looked up from germline, CDR1 is SGHRS and CDR2 is YFSETQ. The CDR3 is 15 amino acids. Trimming cost V 4 bases and J 8 bases; bases outside gene matches: 12. This chain's CDR3 is CASSIGLGRRDEQFF. CDR3 DNA: TGCGCCAGCAGCATTGGACTAGGAAGGAGGGATGAGCAGTTCTTC. The entire variable domain, with the rest obtained from reference TRBV5-1 and TRBJ2-1, is as follows: KAGVTQTPRYLIKTRGQQVTLSCSPISGHRSVSWYQQTPGQGLQFLFEYFSETQRNKGNFPGRFSGRQFSNSRSEMNVSTLELGDSALYLCASSIGLGRRDEQFFGPGTRLTVL.

As DNA, the CDR3 is TGTGCCAGCAGTTTAGCGGGAGTAATTAATGAGCAGTTCTTC. As protein: CASSLAGVINEQFF. V gene TRBV27 combines with J gene TRBJ2-1, with TRBD2 matching over 7 bases. V was clipped by 2 bases and J by 7 bases; unmatched bases: 5. The length of the CDR3 is 14 residues. Germline loops: CDR1 MNHEY, CDR2 SMNVEV (reference sequence).

The rearrangement joins TRBV27 to TRBJ2-3, with 7 positions matching TRBD2. Losses at the gene ends were 3 bases for V and 3 bases for J; bases not matched to a gene: 9. Germline V gene data show CDR1 as MNHEY and CDR2 as SMNVEV (reference sequence). This CDR3 is built from 16 residues. The CDR3 DNA follows: TGTGCCAGCAGTTTCGGGGGGAGAGGAAAAACAGATACGCAGTATTTT. It yields the protein CASSFGGRGKTDTQYF.

The chain joins TRBV19 to TRBJ1-2; 7 positions agree with TRBD1. V lost 7 bases and J lost 3; bases outside the gene matches: 8. The CDR3 is 14 residues long. Germline lookup yields CDR1 LNHDA and CDR2 SQIVND (reference sequence). The DNA of the CDR3 is TGTGCCAGTACCCGACAGGGTACCGACTATGGCTACACCTTC. Translated, it gives CASTRQGTDYGYTF.

This clonotype has a handful of counts. The rearrangement links TRBV4-1 to TRBJ2-1; a possible D gene is TRBD2 (6 bases). CDR1 is MGHRA and CDR2 is YSYEKL in the germline V gene. The ends were cut back, 0 bases at V and 10 bases at J, with 16 bases in the middle. CDR3 length equals 15 residues. CDR3 sequence: CASSQDTSFAGEQFF. The CDR3 region has the DNA TGCGCCAGCAGCCAAGATACCTCCTTTGCGGGAGAGCAGTTCTTC.

The chain recombines TRBV11-2 with TRBJ1-3, with TRBD1 matching 7 bases. After removal of 1 base from V and 2 bases from J, the junction contained 2 bases not matched to a gene. Germline V gene data show CDR1 as SGHAT and CDR2 as FQNNGV. The CDR3 extends over 15 amino acids. Here the CDR3 DNA reads TGTGCCAGCAGCTTAGCCGGGACAGCTGGAAACACCATATATTTT. It is translated as CASSLAGTAGNTIYF.

The chain has TRBV5-1 and TRBJ2-3; 9 bases map to TRBD2. V was pared by 4 bases and J by 4 bases, with 10 bases of the junction left unmatched. Per germline, CDR1 SGHRS and CDR2 YFSETQ. The CDR3 length is 16 residues. The CDR3, as DNA: TGCGCCAGCAGCGCGACCCTAGCGGGAATTCCAGATACGCAGTATTTT. The encoded protein is CASSATLAGIPDTQYF. Drawing the rest from reference TRBV5-1 and TRBJ2-3, the complete variable domain is KAGVTQTPRYLIKTRGQQVTLSCSPISGHRSVSWYQQTPGQGLQFLFEYFSETQRNKGNFPGRFSGRQFSNSRSEMNVSTLELGDSALYLCASSATLAGIPDTQYFGPGTRLTVL.

The chain uses TRBV2 and TRBJ2-7; 7 bases line up with TRBD1. The CDR3 consists of 17 residues. V gave up 5 bases and J gave up 3 bases; unmatched junction bases: 16. Germline V CDR1 and CDR2: SNHLY, FYNNEI. Here the CDR3 reads CASSQPQTGKEDYEQYF. CDR3 coding DNA: TGTGCCAGCAGTCAACCCCAGACAGGGAAAGAAGACTACGAGCAGTACTTC.

The chain employs TRBV11-2 and TRBJ2-1, with TRBD1 matching 8 bases. Germline V gene data show CDR1 as SGHAT and CDR2 as FQNNGV. The trim removed 7 bases at V and 1 base at J, leaving 6 bases unmatched. There are 15 residues in the CDR3. The CDR3 DNA reads TGTGCCAGCAACTTCCGGACAGGGTCCTACAATGAGCAGTTCTTC. Translated: CASNFRTGSYNEQFF. The whole variable domain, filled in from reference TRBV11-2 and TRBJ2-1, reads EAGVAQSPRYKIIEKRQSVAFWCNPISGHATLYWYQQILGQGPKLLIQFQNNGVVDDSQLPKDRFSAERLKGVDSTLKIQPAKLEDSAVYLCASNFRTGSYNEQFFGPGTRLTVL.

In this sample, this clonotype turned up a few times. The chain recombines TRBV11-2 with TRBJ2-5, with a tentative D call TRBD1 (6 bases). Trimming stripped 6 bases from V and 0 bases from J, with 23 bases between. The CDR3 loop spans 18 amino acids. Germline V gene data show CDR1 as SGHAT and CDR2 as FQNNGV. In DNA form, the CDR3 reads TGTGCCAGCAGTCCGAGAAGTGGGGACACCTTGTACCAAGAGACCCAGTACTTC. This gives the protein CASSPRSGDTLYQETQYF.

The chain links TRBV6-1 to TRBJ1-1; TRBD1 matches 8 bases. V shed 4 bases and J 5 bases; nucleotides not matched to a gene: 3. Germline lookup yields CDR1 MNHNS and CDR2 SASEGT. This CDR3 is built from 13 residues. As DNA, the CDR3 is TGTGCCAGCAGTGCAGGGGGCTGGACTGAAGCTTTCTTT. It encodes CASSAGGWTEAFF.

This rearrangement joins TRBV28 to TRBJ2-5; D possibly corresponds to TRBD1 (5 bases). Germline V gene lookup returns CDR1 MDHEN and CDR2 SYDVKM. The CDR3 covers 12 residues. V was cut by 5 bases and J by 10 bases, with 14 bases left in between. The DNA of the CDR3 is TGTGCCAGCAGTCCCCAAGGGGTGAGCCAGTACTTC. This gives the protein CASSPQGVSQYF. Combining the CDR3 with reference TRBV28 and TRBJ2-5 gives the whole variable domain DVKVTQSSRYLVKRTGEKVFLECVQDMDHENMFWYRQDPGLGLRLIYFSYDVKMKEKGDIPEGYSVSREKKERFSLILESASTNQTSMYLCASSPQGVSQYFGPGTRLLVL.

This clonotype turned up a few times. The genes are TRBV20-1 and TRBJ2-5, with a tentative D call TRBD1 (5 bases). Trimming took off 2 bases at V and 1 base at J, with 11 bases between the two ends. The length of the CDR3 is 14 residues. Germline values: CDR1 DFQATT, CDR2 SNEGSKA (reference sequence). The CDR3 DNA sequence: TGCAGTGCTAGACAGGGATCCAGCCAAGAGACCCAGTACTTC. Protein product: CSARQGSSQETQYF.

A few counts support this clonotype. The V gene is TRBV5-1, the J gene TRBJ1-6; 11 bases map to TRBD1. Germline lookup yields CDR1 SGHRS and CDR2 YFSETQ. J was trimmed by 10 bases and V by 4 bases; bases with no gene match: 4. This CDR3 has 14 residues. The CDR3 coding sequence is TGCGCCAGCAGCGGACAGGGGGCAGAATCACCCCTCCACTTT. This gives the protein CASSGQGAESPLHF. Supplemented by reference TRBV5-1 and TRBJ1-6, the full variable domain reads KAGVTQTPRYLIKTRGQQVTLSCSPISGHRSVSWYQQTPGQGLQFLFEYFSETQRNKGNFPGRFSGRQFSNSRSEMNVSTLELGDSALYLCASSGQGAESPLHFGNGTRLTVT.

This clonotype was detected only a few times. V gene TRBV28 combines with J gene TRBJ2-3; D might be TRBD2 (6 bases). V was clipped by 5 bases and J by 0 bases, with 15 bases between them. CDR3 size: 16 residues. Germline values: CDR1 MDHEN, CDR2 SYDVKM. CDR3 region: CASSTPGTLSTDTQYF. CDR3 DNA sequence: TGTGCCAGCAGTACCCCCGGGACTTTAAGCACAGATACGCAGTATTTT.

The chain carries TRBV20-1 and TRBJ2-7; D uncertain. The ends were cut back, 3 bases at V and 5 bases at J, with 14 bases in the middle. The CDR3 consists of 13 residues. Germline loops: CDR1 DFQATT, CDR2 SNEGSKA (reference sequence). The CDR3: CSASAFVFHEQYF. CDR3 in DNA: TGCAGTGCTAGTGCTTTCGTGTTCCACGAGCAGTACTTC.

The V gene is TRBV5-1, the J gene TRBJ2-7; a possible D gene is TRBD2 (5 bases). The length of the CDR3 is 18 residues. In germline, CDR1 is SGHRS, CDR2 YFSETQ. Trimming stripped 1 base from V and 4 bases from J, with 24 bases between. The CDR3 loop is CASSLLTRVECASYEQYF. DNA for the CDR3: TGCGCCAGCAGCTTGCTCACGCGGGTCGAGTGCGCTTCGTACGAGCAGTACTTC.